The 20 T cell receptor beta chains in this list originate from one sample, sequenced in a study of beta chain features in type 1 diabetes. The authors reverse transcribed all of the isolated RNA, so sequencing captured expressed TCRB transcripts. Measured with immunoSEQ multiplex PCR; TCRdb has only the in-frame clones, and not every one. Of nearly 250,000 clones in the sample, under 70% are singletons; the top ten hold approximately 0.053%. What was sequenced was naive CD4+ T cells from blood. All receptors come from a man between 25 and 39 years old in good health.

V and J are TRBV6-5 and TRBJ2-7; a possible D gene is TRBD1 (6 bases). CDR3 length: 13 amino acids. V lost 6 bases to trimming and J lost 1 base, with 10 bases between them. The germline V gene encodes CDR1 MNHEY and CDR2 SVGAGI. CDR3 residues: CASSPGQSYEQYF. The CDR3 DNA is TGTGCCAGCAGCCCCGGACAGTCCTACGAGCAGTACTTC.

The V call is TRBV30, the J call TRBJ1-3; D not certain. The germline CDR1 and CDR2 sequences are GTSNPN and SVGIG (reference sequence). The CDR3 is 15 amino acids. Trimming pared 0 bases from V and 0 bases from J, leaving 9 bases between. The CDR3 protein is CAWSVARNSGNTIYF. DNA for the CDR3: TGTGCCTGGAGTGTAGCCAGGAACTCTGGAAACACCATATATTTT. The variable domain in full, with the rest retrieved from reference TRBV30 and TRBJ1-3, is SQTIHQWPATLVQPVGSPLSLECTVEGTSNPNLYWYRQAAGRGLQLLFYSVGIGQISSEVPQNLSASRPQDRQFILSSKKLLLSDSGFYLCAWSVARNSGNTIYFGEGSWLTVV.

In this sample, this clone turned up a few times. This chain links TRBV7-2 with TRBJ2-2; 10 positions agree with TRBD2. This CDR3 has 16 residues. The ends lost 0 bases at V and 7 bases at J; junction bases unmatched: 5. Germline assignment: CDR1 SGHTA and CDR2 FQGNSA. The CDR3 coding sequence is TGTGCCAGCAGCTTAGCGATGGCTAGCGGGGGCGGGGAGCTGTTTTTT. Translating gives CASSLAMASGGGELFF.

The chain links TRBV4-2 to TRBJ2-4, with D tentatively TRBD1 (6 bases). CDR1 is LGHNA, CDR2 YNFKEQ, per germline. Trimming stripped 1 base from V and 5 bases from J, with 9 bases between. The CDR3 totals 14 residues. The CDR3, as DNA: TGTGCCAGCAGCCAAGGACAGGCCCAAAACATTCAGTACTTC. It translates to CASSQGQAQNIQYF.

The V call is TRBV2, the J call TRBJ2-3; D remains unclear. Germline V gives CDR1 SNHLY, CDR2 FYNNEI. The V and J ends lost 3 bases and 1 base respectively, with 8 bases between them. There are 14 residues in the CDR3. The CDR3 protein is CASSDFGRTDTQYF. CDR3 DNA: TGTGCCAGCAGTGATTTCGGCCGCACAGATACGCAGTATTTT.

The V gene is TRBV29-1, the J gene TRBJ1-1; TRBD1 matches at 7 bases. CDR1 and CDR2 from the germline V gene are SQVTM and ANQGSEA. The CDR3 extends over 12 amino acids. J gave up 5 bases and V 4 bases, and 4 bases lay outside the gene matches. The CDR3 loop reads CSVVTGYTEAFF. CDR3 coding DNA: TGCAGCGTTGTGACAGGGTATACTGAAGCTTTCTTT.

This clone was observed once. The V call is TRBV10-3, the J call TRBJ1-1, with D possibly TRBD1 on 5 matching bases. Deletions cut 0 bases from V and 10 bases from J, with 6 bases between. This CDR3 contains 11 residues. Germline V lookup: CDR1 ENHRY, CDR2 SYGVKD. In nucleotides, the CDR3 is TGTGCCATCAGTGAGTCGGGACGAGCTTTCTTT. This translates into CAISESGRAFF.

The chain recombines TRBV7-2 with TRBJ2-1; D gene uncertain. The CDR3 totals 14 residues. Trimming pared 1 base from V and 8 bases from J, leaving 12 bases between. Germline lookup yields CDR1 SGHTA and CDR2 FQGNSA. This CDR3 reads CASSLGPVRYEQFF. As DNA, the CDR3 is TGTGCCAGCAGCTTAGGTCCCGTAAGATATGAGCAGTTCTTC.

This clone was detected a few times. This rearrangement joins TRBV27 to TRBJ2-7; 10 nucleotides agree with TRBD2. The CDR3 is 14 residues long. Germline V gives CDR1 MNHEY, CDR2 SMNVEV (reference sequence). Trimming cost V 4 bases and J 3 bases; bases outside gene matches: 3. CDR3 DNA sequence: TGTGCCAGCAGTTCCAGGACTAGCGGCTACGAGCAGTACTTC. Protein product: CASSSRTSGYEQYF.

The V gene is TRBV29-1, the J gene TRBJ2-3; 8 nucleotides agree with TRBD2. This CDR3 has 16 amino acids. With 1 base clipped from V and 2 bases from J, the junction kept 8 bases outside the gene matches. The germline gives CDR1 SQVTM, CDR2 ANQGSEA. Written as DNA, the CDR3 is TGCAGCGTTGAAGGGGTAGCGGGGCGGTTCACAGATACGCAGTATTTT. It encodes CSVEGVAGRFTDTQYF.

Points on this clone: This CDR3 is also generated by other DNA sequences in the sample. The CDR3 protein is CSVEGVLNTEAFF. The CDR3 coding sequence is TGCAGCGTTGAAGGAGTACTGAACACTGAAGCTTTCTTT. The rearrangement uses TRBV29-1 and TRBJ1-1; unclear D gene. CDR3 length equals 13 residues. Germline assignment: CDR1 SQVTM and CDR2 ANQGSEA. V was pared by 1 base and J by 0 bases, with 6 bases between. The full variable domain, completed using reference TRBV29-1 and TRBJ1-1, is SAVISQKPSRDICQRGTSLTIQCQVDSQVTMMFWYRQQPGQSLTLIATANQGSEATYESGFVIDKFPISRPNLTFSTLTVSNMSPEDSSIYLCSVEGVLNTEAFFGQGTRLTVV.

V is TRBV6-5 and J is TRBJ2-1; perhaps D is TRBD1 or TRBD2 (6 bases each). V lost 6 bases, J lost 4 bases, and 10 bases lay in between. Germline V gene lookup returns CDR1 MNHEY and CDR2 SVGAGI. The CDR3 covers 13 residues. CDR3 protein: CASRRDTYNEQFF. The CDR3 DNA sequence: TGTGCCAGCAGGCGGGACACTTACAATGAGCAGTTCTTC.

This sequence joins TRBV7-2 and TRBJ1-2, with D hard to call. Trimming pared 10 bases from V and 7 bases from J, leaving 13 bases between. Germline V gene lookup returns CDR1 SGHTA and CDR2 FQGNSA. The CDR3 has 11 amino acids. In nucleotides, the CDR3 is TGTGCCAACCTATTTCCGGCTGGCTACACCTTC. Translated: CANLFPAGYTF. The variable domain in full, completed from reference TRBV7-2 and TRBJ1-2, reads GAGVSQSPSNKVTEKGKDVELRCDPISGHTALYWYRQSLGQGLEFLIYFQGNSAPDKSGLPSDRFSAERTGGSVSTLTIQRTQQEDSAVYLCANLFPAGYTFGSGTRLTVV.

The chain joins TRBV18 to TRBJ2-7; 7 bases fit TRBD2. The CDR3 loop spans 13 amino acids. Germline CDR1 is KGHSH and CDR2 is LQKENI. The ends lost 1 base at V and 6 bases at J; junction bases unmatched: 3. CDR3 region: CASSPRTGGEQYF. CDR3 sequence (DNA): TGTGCCAGCTCACCACGGACGGGAGGCGAGCAGTACTTC.

The rearrangement joins TRBV10-3 to TRBJ2-7; D may correspond to TRBD1 or TRBD2 (5 bases each). The V end was cut by 5 bases, the J end by 2 bases, with 13 bases between. CDR1 and CDR2 from the germline V gene are ENHRY and SYGVKD. The CDR3 spans 14 residues. The CDR3 protein is CAISPGTTPYEQYF. The DNA for the CDR3 is TGTGCCATCAGTCCCGGGACCACACCCTACGAGCAGTACTTC.

The V and J genes are TRBV7-9 and TRBJ1-2; a weak D match, TRBD1 (5 bases). From germline, CDR1 is SEHNR and CDR2 FQNEAQ (reference sequence). The CDR3 covers 14 residues. V lost 5 bases and J lost 3, with 13 bases in between. CDR3 amino acids: CASSTDTWDYGYTF. CDR3 sequence (DNA): TGTGCCAGCAGCACGGACACCTGGGACTATGGCTACACCTTC.

V and J are TRBV5-1 and TRBJ2-5, with D unclear. Trimming left V 1 base short and J 1 base short, with 5 bases between. The CDR3 contains 13 residues. The V gene's germline CDR1 is SGHRS and CDR2 YFSETQ. The CDR3 DNA reads as TGCGCCAGCAGCTTGTGGGTCCAAGAGACCCAGTACTTC. Residues: CASSLWVQETQYF.

This chain connects TRBV7-2 to TRBJ2-4; the D gene is possibly TRBD1 (6 bases). The CDR3 spans 13 residues. Looked up from germline, CDR1 is SGHTA and CDR2 is FQGNSA. Trimming stripped 5 bases from V and 8 bases from J, with 13 bases between. The CDR3 protein is CASSRQDGDIQYF. The CDR3 coding sequence is TGTGCCAGCAGCCGACAGGATGGGGACATTCAGTACTTC. Based on the CDR3 plus reference TRBV7-2 and TRBJ2-4, the full variable domain is GAGVSQSPSNKVTEKGKDVELRCDPISGHTALYWYRQSLGQGLEFLIYFQGNSAPDKSGLPSDRFSAERTGGSVSTLTIQRTQQEDSAVYLCASSRQDGDIQYFGAGTRLSVL.

J is TRBJ2-4 and V is TRBV15; D might be TRBD2 (5 bases). Germline CDR1 and CDR2: LNHNV and YYDKDF (reference sequence). V dropped 3 bases and J dropped 3 bases, with 18 bases sitting between them. This CDR3 spans 17 amino acids. This chain's CDR3 is CATSRGGGWESKNIQYF. CDR3 sequence (DNA): TGTGCCACCAGCAGGGGTGGTGGCTGGGAGAGCAAAAACATTCAGTACTTC. The complete variable domain, with remaining parts taken from reference TRBV15 and TRBJ2-4, reads DAMVIQNPRYQVTQFGKPVTLSCSQTLNHNVMYWYQQKSSQAPKLLFHYYDKDFNNEADTPDNFQSRRPNTSFCFLDIRSPGLGDTAMYLCATSRGGGWESKNIQYFGAGTRLSVL.

This clone was found a few times. The chain employs TRBV30 and TRBJ1-1, with D uncertain. CDR3 length: 12 amino acids. Looked up from germline, CDR1 is GTSNPN and CDR2 is SVGIG (reference sequence). V gave up 3 bases and J gave up 7 bases, with 12 bases separating them. CDR3 sequence: CAWSGSRSEAFF. The CDR3 bases are TGTGCCTGGAGCGGGAGTAGGAGTGAAGCTTTCTTT.